This T cell receptor (beta chain) was found in a study of T cell repertoires in cytomegalovirus infection. TCRdb called the reads again in MiXCR, with one record for every CDR3 protein. The sample consists of fewer than 300,000 distinct CDR3 sequences, about a quarter of them appearing once. This clonotype occurred a few times. V lost 6 bases and J lost 0; bases outside the gene matches: 5. Germline loops: CDR1 SQVTM, CDR2 ANQGSEA. The CDR3 has 14 amino acids. This chain links TRBV29-1 with TRBJ2-3; 8 positions match TRBD1. The TCR sequence derives from a human donor in good health (CMV status not recorded). Some clones in this sample may be carry-over from other donors' samples. The sequencing input was PBMCs. The CDR3 region has the DNA TGCAGCGTCCTCCGGGACAGGAGCACAGATACGCAGTATTTT. Amino acids: CSVLRDRSTDTQYF.